This T cell receptor (beta chain) was documented in a study of blood T cell repertoires in COVID-19. In the original analysis: From reference gene primer amplification, estimates of nucleated cell counts were derived. Some clones are missing from TCRdb's copy, which holds only in-frame ones; the method was immunoSEQ multiplex PCR. Clonal size and the V and J genes are those of that table, whereas D and trimming came from the DNA. The data hold approximately 30,000 clones, with about 85% observed a single time. Germline V gives CDR1 SGHDT, CDR2 YYEEEE. Trimming removed 1 base from V and 1 base from J; junction bases left unmatched: 7. The CDR3 contains 17 residues.

The V and J genes are TRBV5-6 and TRBJ2-1; 8 nucleotides agree with TRBD2. The sequencing sample was made of peripheral blood. This sequence originates from a man between 50 and 59 years old with active or convalescent COVID-19. CDR3 coding DNA: TGTGCCAGCAGCTTGCGTTTAGCGGGAAAATCCTACAATGAGCAGTTCTTC. Protein: CASSLRLAGKSYNEQFF.